This entry lists 14 T cell receptor beta chains sequenced from one sample in a study of cytomegalovirus exposure and HLA in healthy donors (dated by TCRdb to 2015 to 2018). The library came from the immunoSEQ multiplex PCR assay. For the multiplex PCR, a mixture combining 60 forward primers for TCR Vbeta segments and 13 reverse primers for TCR Jbeta segments was used. In TCRdb, the immuneACCESS table is reduced to in-frame sequences with V and J assigned. These tables do not hold every clone; where another copy was compared, an unresolved V gene accounts for under half, and the others remain unexplained. The sample data list 95,000 to 130,000 clones, and over 8% of these were observed just once. The ten largest make up about 3% of the sample. The sequenced sample consisted of PBMCs. Receptors originate from a man aged 25-40 years in good health and CMV-seronegative.

V usage is TRBV6-1 and J usage is TRBJ2-7; tentatively, D is TRBD1 (5 bases). Trimming cost V 6 bases and J 3 bases, with 12 bases left between them. The CDR3 spans 13 residues. Germline values: CDR1 MNHNS, CDR2 SASEGT. CDR3 sequence: CASRGEGHYEQYF. CDR3 nucleotides: TGTGCCAGCAGAGGGGAAGGGCACTACGAGCAGTACTTC.

V and J are TRBV29-1 and TRBJ2-5; 7 bases are a match to TRBD2. Germline loops: CDR1 SQVTM, CDR2 ANQGSEA. This CDR3 has 12 residues. Trimming cost V 7 bases and J 4 bases; bases outside gene matches: 6. The CDR3 nucleotides read TGCAGCGGGGACTGGGAGGGAGAGACCCAGTACTTC. It codes for CSGDWEGETQYF. The variable domain in full, completed from reference TRBV29-1 and TRBJ2-5, reads SAVISQKPSRDICQRGTSLTIQCQVDSQVTMMFWYRQQPGQSLTLIATANQGSEATYESGFVIDKFPISRPNLTFSTLTVSNMSPEDSSIYLCSGDWEGETQYFGPGTRLLVL.

This chain connects TRBV20-1 to TRBJ1-2; D is ambiguous. The CDR3 extends over 11 amino acids. Germline CDR1 reads DFQATT; CDR2 reads SNEGSKA (reference sequence). Trimming took off 3 bases at V and 6 bases at J, with 8 bases between the two ends. CDR3 bases: TGCAGTGCTAGTGAGGTAGATGGCTACACCTTC. Residues: CSASEVDGYTF.

The gene calls are TRBV11-2 and TRBJ1-4; D possibly corresponds to TRBD1 (6 bases). V was clipped by 4 bases and J by 8 bases, with 11 bases between them. Germline lookup yields CDR1 SGHAT and CDR2 FQNNGV. This CDR3 has 13 residues. CDR3: CASSSGAGEKLFF. Here the CDR3 DNA reads TGTGCCAGCAGCTCAGGGGCAGGGGAAAAACTGTTTTTT.

This clone was detected only a few times. The CDR3 spells CASTVVAGGGPDTQYF. The CDR3 nucleotides are TGTGCCAGCACGGTGGTAGCGGGAGGGGGCCCAGATACGCAGTATTTT. The rearrangement joins TRBV11-3 to TRBJ2-3, with 11 positions matching TRBD2. This CDR3 comprises 16 residues. V shed 7 bases and J 4 bases; nucleotides not matched to a gene: 10. Germline CDR1 and CDR2: SGHNT and YENEEA. Filled out from reference TRBV11-3 and TRBJ2-3, the complete variable domain reads EAGVVQSPRYKIIEKKQPVAFWCNPISGHNTLYWYLQNLGQGPELLIRYENEEAVDDSQLPKDRFSAERLKGVDSTLKIQPAELGDSAVYLCASTVVAGGGPDTQYFGPGTRLTVL.

The table lists this clone with a few counts. The chain is built from TRBV28 and TRBJ1-1; 9 bases are a match to TRBD1. CDR3 size: 13 residues. Germline values: CDR1 MDHEN, CDR2 SYDVKM. After removal of 5 bases from V and 3 bases from J, the junction contained 1 base not matched to a gene. In nucleotides, the CDR3 is TGTGCCAGCAGTCGGACAGGGGACACTGAAGCTTTCTTT. Its protein is CASSRTGDTEAFF.

A few counts support this clone. This chain joins TRBV30 and TRBJ1-3; tentative D call: TRBD1 (6 bases). Germline V gene sequence: CDR1 GTSNPN, CDR2 SVGIG (reference sequence). V was shortened by 3 bases and J by 2 bases, with 11 bases between the two germline ends. This CDR3 has 14 residues. CDR3 in DNA: TGTGCCTGGAGGGACGGACAGCCTGGAAACACCATATATTTT. Translated: CAWRDGQPGNTIYF.

The chain links TRBV11-2 to TRBJ2-7; perhaps TRBD1 as D (5 bases). CDR3 size: 15 residues. Trimming removed 2 bases from V and 2 bases from J, with 13 bases in between. CDR1 and CDR2 from the germline V gene are SGHAT and FQNNGV. Here the CDR3 DNA reads TGTGCCAGCAGCTTATCCGCCGACAGCCCCTACGAGCAGTACTTC. The encoded protein is CASSLSADSPYEQYF.

This clone was counted only a few times. The chain carries TRBV4-1 and TRBJ2-1; 11 bases are shared with TRBD2. This CDR3 is built from 20 residues. After removal of 1 base from V and 0 bases from J, the junction contained 11 bases not matched to a gene. Germline CDR1 and CDR2: MGHRA and YSYEKL. The CDR3: CASSQVGLAGGPRSYNEQFF. The CDR3, as DNA: TGCGCCAGCAGCCAAGTCGGTCTAGCGGGAGGACCCCGCTCCTACAATGAGCAGTTCTTC.

This clone was recorded a few times. The V gene is TRBV11-2, the J gene TRBJ2-4; tentatively, D is TRBD2 (5 bases). V lost 4 bases and J 7 bases, leaving 11 bases between the germline ends. CDR3 length: 13 residues. Germline CDR1 SGHAT, CDR2 FQNNGV. CDR3 amino acids: CASSSSTGNIQYF. CDR3 bases: TGTGCCAGCAGCTCCTCGACGGGGAACATTCAGTACTTC. Drawing the rest from reference TRBV11-2 and TRBJ2-4, the complete variable domain is EAGVAQSPRYKIIEKRQSVAFWCNPISGHATLYWYQQILGQGPKLLIQFQNNGVVDDSQLPKDRFSAERLKGVDSTLKIQPAKLEDSAVYLCASSSSTGNIQYFGAGTRLSVL.

The chain recombines TRBV14 with TRBJ1-2; no clear D gene. Looked up from germline, CDR1 is SGHDN and CDR2 is FVKESK. This CDR3 is 13 amino acids long. The V and J ends lost 7 bases and 8 bases respectively, with 17 bases between them. The CDR3 is CASTPFEGAGYTF. DNA for the CDR3: TGTGCCAGCACCCCATTCGAGGGCGCCGGCTACACCTTC.

This clone was detected a few times. The chain couples TRBV29-1 to TRBJ2-5, with D hard to call. The CDR3 runs to 11 residues. The V end lost 7 bases, the J end lost 2 bases, and 8 bases lay between the germline ends. Germline V gene lookup returns CDR1 SQVTM and CDR2 ANQGSEA. The CDR3 protein is CSASGQETQYF. The CDR3 nucleotides read TGCAGCGCTTCAGGACAAGAGACCCAGTACTTC. Looking up the rest from reference TRBV29-1 and TRBJ2-5 gives the full variable domain: SAVISQKPSRDICQRGTSLTIQCQVDSQVTMMFWYRQQPGQSLTLIATANQGSEATYESGFVIDKFPISRPNLTFSTLTVSNMSPEDSSIYLCSASGQETQYFGPGTRLLVL.

J is TRBJ2-3 and V is TRBV10-3; 9 bases are shared with TRBD2. Germline values: CDR1 ENHRY, CDR2 SYGVKD. This CDR3 is built from 15 residues. V lost 8 bases, J lost 0 bases, and 6 bases stayed unmatched. In nucleotides, the CDR3 is TGTGCCATCTCGGCGGGGGGGATTAGCACAGATACGCAGTATTTT. It codes for CAISAGGISTDTQYF.

The chain joins TRBV18 to TRBJ2-7, with TRBD2 as a possible D gene (5 bases). Germline CDR1 is KGHSH and CDR2 is LQKENI. V was shortened by 6 bases and J by 7 bases, with 10 bases between the two germline ends. This CDR3 comprises 11 residues. As DNA, the CDR3 is TGTGCCAGCTCGTACGAGGGAGAGCAGTACTTC. Its protein is CASSYEGEQYF.